Only a few counts were recorded for the clone carrying this T cell receptor (beta chain). Its antigen is unidentified. These data originate in a study of T cells in Graves' hyperthyroidism and ophthalmopathy. Findings and limits, study-wide: Expanded thyroid clonotypes (above 0.001) were mostly also found in blood. Ophthalmopathy prediction by the model preceded onset by a median about 6 months.

RNA transcripts yielded amplified TCR beta CDR3 regions. First-round RT-PCR targeting the TCR CDR3 was performed with the HTBI primer set. TCRdb re-derived calls from the multiplex PCR reads in MiXCR, one entry per CDR3 protein. The sample comprises 600,000 to 700,000 distinct CDR3 sequences, about 45% of which are singletons, and approximately 7.2% rests with the top ten. Lactation, pregnancy, other autoimmune disease or uncontrolled infection excluded patients. The V gene lost 4 bases and the J gene lost 2 bases, with 6 bases spanning the gap. CDR1 and CDR2 (germline): SQVTM, ANQGSEA. The CDR3 extends over 12 amino acids.

This clonotype originated in an adult man with Graves' disease, either hyperthyroidism or ophthalmopathy (not recorded which). The chain uses TRBV29-1 and TRBJ1-3; maybe TRBD1 (5 bases). Sequencing was performed on peripheral blood or thyroid tissue (not recorded which). CDR3 sequence: CSVVGAGNTIYF. The CDR3 DNA is TGCAGCGTTGTAGGGGCTGGAAACACCATATATTTT. Based on the CDR3 plus reference TRBV29-1 and TRBJ1-3, the full variable domain is SAVISQKPSRDICQRGTSLTIQCQVDSQVTMMFWYRQQPGQSLTLIATANQGSEATYESGFVIDKFPISRPNLTFSTLTVSNMSPEDSSIYLCSVVGAGNTIYFGEGSWLTVV.